The rows below give T cell receptor beta chains drawn from one sample of a study of T cell repertoires in cytomegalovirus infection. In TCRdb, the reads were re-called with MiXCR into one record per CDR3 protein. This table holds approximately 500,000 distinct CDR3 sequences, around 27% found once. The sample taken for sequencing was PBMCs. These receptors all come from a human donor in good health (CMV status not recorded). Some clones in this sample may be carry-over from other donors' samples. CDR3s include the opening cysteine and the closing phenylalanine or tryptophan. D genes are given only for firm matches. Clone size is stated in some rows and not others, as once, few, many or a class when expanded.

d_call,v_call,j_call,clone_size,cdr3_aa,cdr3_nt
-,TRBV7-2,TRBJ2-1,many,CASSSLYNEQFF,TGTGCCAGCAGCTCCCTCTACAATGAGCAGTTCTTC
-,TRBV19,TRBJ2-3,-,CASSFVEADTQYF,TGTGCCAGTAGTTTTGTAGAAGCAGATACGCAGTATTTT
TRBD1,TRBV6-1,TRBJ2-7,-,CASIGLDRGPYEQYF,TGTGCCAGCATCGGACTGGACAGGGGGCCGTACGAGCAGTACTTC
-,TRBV19,TRBJ2-1,-,CASSSNSLGMNEQFF,TGTGCCAGTAGTTCGAACAGCCTGGGGATGAATGAGCAGTTCTTC
TRBD1,TRBV11-2,TRBJ2-2,-,CASSFGTVGELFF,TGTGCCAGCAGCTTCGGGACAGTCGGGGAGCTGTTTTTT
-,TRBV6-2/TRBV6-3,TRBJ2-1,-,CASKRTNSYNEQFF,TGTGCCAGCAAAAGGACGAACTCCTACAATGAGCAGTTCTTC
TRBD2,TRBV11-3,TRBJ2-1,-,CASSLVLGSSGRYNEQFF,TGTGCCAGCAGCTTAGTCCTGGGTTCCAGCGGGAGGTACAATGAGCAGTTCTTC
TRBD2,TRBV19,TRBJ2-1,few,CASSGGRAYNEQFF,TGTGCCAGTAGTGGCGGGAGGGCCTACAATGAGCAGTTCTTC
TRBD2,TRBV19,TRBJ2-1,-,CASCSVSSGSSFNEQFF,TGTGCCAGTTGCAGTGTTTCTAGCGGGAGTTCCTTCAATGAGCAGTTCTTC
-,TRBV11-1,TRBJ2-7,-,CASSWNYEQYF,TGTGCCAGCAGCTGGAATTACGAGCAGTACTTC
-,TRBV7-8,TRBJ2-7,few,CASSLRDNSYEQYF,TGTGCCAGCAGCTTAAGGGACAATTCCTACGAGCAGTACTTC
-,TRBV19,TRBJ2-5,-,CASSISQPQETQYF,TGTGCCAGTAGTATTTCTCAGCCCCAAGAGACCCAGTACTTC
-,TRBV7-2,TRBJ2-3,-,CASSHQDTQYF,TGTGCCAGCAGCCACCAGGATACGCAGTATTTT
TRBD2,TRBV28,TRBJ2-1,few,CASKGSGSNRGAYNEQFF,TGTGCCAGCAAGGGGAGCGGGAGCAACCGGGGGGCCTACAATGAGCAGTTCTTC
-,TRBV6-2/TRBV6-3,TRBJ2-6,few,CASSYPLGGANVLTF,TGTGCCAGCAGTTACCCGCTGGGAGGGGCCAACGTCCTGACTTTC
TRBD2,TRBV27,TRBJ2-1,-,CASRGLAGGLSSYNEQFF,TGTGCCAGCAGGGGACTAGCGGGAGGCCTGAGCTCCTACAATGAGCAGTTCTTC
-,TRBV7-6,TRBJ1-3,few,CASSSYPRTVHSGNTIYF,TGTGCCAGCAGCTCCTATCCACGGACAGTCCACTCTGGAAACACCATATATTTT
TRBD1,TRBV28,TRBJ2-3,-,CASSSRDRDTDTQYF,TGTGCCAGCAGTAGCCGGGACAGGGACACAGATACGCAGTATTTT
TRBD2,TRBV6-5,TRBJ2-2,-,CASSTSGRAAGGELFF,TGTGCCAGCAGTACCAGCGGGAGGGCCGCGGGCGGGGAGCTGTTTTTT
TRBD2,TRBV10-3,TRBJ2-1,few,CAINGGRGNEQFF,TGTGCCATCAACGGGGGGAGGGGAAATGAGCAGTTCTTC
TRBD1,TRBV20-1,TRBJ1-2,-,CSASQLAGGRDGYTF,TGCAGTGCTAGTCAGTTGGCAGGGGGCAGGGATGGCTACACCTTC
TRBD1,TRBV2,TRBJ1-1,few,CASRPDRVWSDVNTEAFF,TGTGCCAGCAGACCCGACAGGGTATGGTCGGACGTGAACACTGAAGCTTTCTTT
TRBD1,TRBV12-5,TRBJ1-1,few,CASGRDRGTEAFF,TGTGCTAGTGGTCGAGACAGGGGGACTGAAGCTTTCTTT
TRBD2,TRBV9,TRBJ2-3,few,CASSVALAGLTSADTQYF,TGTGCCAGCAGCGTAGCTCTAGCGGGGCTAACCAGCGCAGATACGCAGTATTTT
-,TRBV18,TRBJ1-1,-,CASSPGEGAEAFF,TGTGCCAGCTCACCAGGGGAAGGCGCTGAAGCTTTCTTT
-,TRBV15,TRBJ1-1,few,CATSRDGRGMAEAFF,TGTGCCACCAGCAGAGATGGTCGGGGTATGGCTGAAGCTTTCTTT
-,TRBV7-8,TRBJ1-3,many,CASSLVGGDGNTIYF,TGTGCCAGCAGCTTAGTCGGGGGGGATGGAAACACCATATATTTT
TRBD2,TRBV7-8,TRBJ2-7,-,CASSVLAGVHEQYF,TGTGCCAGCAGCGTTCTAGCGGGAGTTCACGAGCAGTACTTC
-,TRBV7-6,TRBJ2-3,many,CASSLGQRFVADTQYF,TGTGCCAGCAGCCTTGGGCAGCGGTTTGTAGCAGATACGCAGTATTTT
-,TRBV7-2,TRBJ2-3,few,CASSPGPRADTQYF,TGTGCCAGCAGCCCCGGGCCCAGGGCAGATACGCAGTATTTT
-,TRBV28,TRBJ2-2,-,CASSFPKWINTGELFF,TGTGCCAGCAGTTTTCCGAAATGGATAAACACCGGGGAGCTGTTTTTT
TRBD2,TRBV4-1,TRBJ2-1,-,CASSQVRTSGSFNEQFF,TGCGCCAGCAGCCAAGTTCGGACTAGCGGGAGTTTTAATGAGCAGTTCTTC
-,TRBV28,TRBJ1-1,-,CASSLFGSTEAFF,TGTGCCAGCAGTTTATTCGGGAGCACTGAAGCTTTCTTT
-,TRBV19,TRBJ2-5,-,CASTPRAGRGETQYF,TGTGCCAGTACCCCCCGGGCGGGGCGCGGAGAGACCCAGTACTTC
-,TRBV6-5,TRBJ2-1,few,CASNLRGVASYNEQFF,TGTGCCAGCAACTTAAGGGGGGTAGCCTCCTACAATGAGCAGTTCTTC
TRBD2,TRBV7-3,TRBJ2-5,few,CASSLGIREAKETQYF,TGTGCCAGCAGCCTTGGGATACGGGAGGCCAAAGAGACCCAGTACTTC
TRBD1,TRBV20-1,TRBJ2-1,-,CSARDGQGVAEQFF,TGCAGTGCTAGAGATGGCCAGGGGGTGGCTGAGCAGTTCTTC
TRBD2,TRBV20-1,TRBJ2-1,few,CSARAGKFAGGSYNEQFF,TGCAGTGCTAGAGCAGGGAAATTTGCGGGAGGGTCCTACAATGAGCAGTTCTTC
-,TRBV2,TRBJ2-5,few,CASSPDYIQETQYF,TGTGCCAGCAGTCCTGACTACATCCAAGAGACCCAGTACTTC
-,TRBV7-2,TRBJ2-3,many,CASIRSGMADTQYF,TGTGCCAGCATCCGATCGGGCATGGCAGATACGCAGTATTTT
-,TRBV12-3/TRBV12-4,TRBJ1-2,many,CASTSSDSYGYTF,TGTGCCAGCACTTCCTCGGACAGCTATGGCTACACCTTC
TRBD2,TRBV2,TRBJ2-3,few,CASSQTSGRTDTQYF,TGTGCCAGCAGTCAGACTAGCGGGAGAACAGATACGCAGTATTTT
-,TRBV28,TRBJ1-1,-,CASSSLGGGDRTEAFF,TGTGCCAGCAGTTCGCTTGGGGGGGGCGATAGGACTGAAGCTTTCTTT
-,TRBV7-2,TRBJ2-7,many,CASSLDRYYEQYF,TGTGCCAGCAGCTTAGACAGATACTACGAGCAGTACTTC
-,TRBV28,TRBJ1-2,-,CASSLSGAGNYGYTF,TGTGCCAGCAGCCTCTCAGGGGCGGGTAACTATGGCTACACCTTC
TRBD2,TRBV7-9,TRBJ2-6,many,CASSLARGSGRSGANVLTF,TGTGCCAGCAGCTTAGCGCGTGGTAGCGGGAGATCTGGGGCCAACGTCCTGACTTTC
TRBD1,TRBV19,TRBJ1-2,-,CASTITGGAEGYTF,TGTGCCAGTACCATTACAGGGGGCGCAGAGGGCTACACCTTC
TRBD1,TRBV28,TRBJ2-7,-,CASSPSGTASSYEQYF,TGTGCCAGCAGTCCTTCCGGGACAGCTAGCTCCTACGAGCAGTACTTC
TRBD1,TRBV7-9,TRBJ2-1,many,CASSFGTGEGDEQFF,TGTGCCAGCAGCTTCGGGACAGGGGAAGGGGATGAGCAGTTCTTC
TRBD2,TRBV12-3/TRBV12-4,TRBJ2-2,-,CASSQTGTSGRAGTGELFF,TGTGCCAGCAGCCAAACCGGGACTAGCGGGAGGGCGGGCACCGGGGAGCTGTTTTTT
TRBD2,TRBV7-3,TRBJ2-1,-,CASSLTPGLAGYNEQFF,TGTGCCAGCAGCTTAACTCCTGGACTAGCGGGGTACAATGAGCAGTTCTTC
-,TRBV7-9,TRBJ1-5,-,CASSMAGSQPQHF,TGTGCCAGCTCTATGGCAGGGAGTCAGCCCCAGCATTTT
-,TRBV29-1,TRBJ1-4,once,CSVANEKLFF,TGCAGCGTTGCTAATGAAAAACTGTTTTTT
TRBD2,TRBV20-1,TRBJ2-3,-,CSAGTSGRRGPDTQYF,TGCAGTGCCGGTACTAGCGGCCGAAGGGGCCCAGATACGCAGTATTTT
-,TRBV7-6,TRBJ2-3,many,CASSLGRGMADTQYF,TGTGCCAGCAGCTTAGGGAGGGGGATGGCAGATACGCAGTATTTT
TRBD1,TRBV5-1,TRBJ2-1,few,CASSRGQGALPEQFF,TGCGCCAGCAGCCGTGGACAGGGGGCCCTACCTGAGCAGTTCTTC
-,TRBV13,TRBJ2-1,-,CASSFRASERAEQFF,TGTGCCAGCAGCTTTCGGGCATCGGAAAGGGCGGAGCAGTTCTTC
-,TRBV7-2,TRBJ1-1,many,CASSLGFLGLNTEAFF,TGTGCCAGCAGCTTAGGCTTCTTAGGGTTGAACACTGAAGCTTTCTTT
TRBD1,TRBV7-2,TRBJ1-5,many,CASSLAEGAHNQPQHF,TGTGCCAGCAGCTTAGCGGAGGGGGCCCACAATCAGCCCCAGCATTTT
-,TRBV6-1,TRBJ2-1,-,CASSLPRLRYNEQFF,TGTGCCAGCAGCCTCCCGAGGCTCCGATACAATGAGCAGTTCTTC